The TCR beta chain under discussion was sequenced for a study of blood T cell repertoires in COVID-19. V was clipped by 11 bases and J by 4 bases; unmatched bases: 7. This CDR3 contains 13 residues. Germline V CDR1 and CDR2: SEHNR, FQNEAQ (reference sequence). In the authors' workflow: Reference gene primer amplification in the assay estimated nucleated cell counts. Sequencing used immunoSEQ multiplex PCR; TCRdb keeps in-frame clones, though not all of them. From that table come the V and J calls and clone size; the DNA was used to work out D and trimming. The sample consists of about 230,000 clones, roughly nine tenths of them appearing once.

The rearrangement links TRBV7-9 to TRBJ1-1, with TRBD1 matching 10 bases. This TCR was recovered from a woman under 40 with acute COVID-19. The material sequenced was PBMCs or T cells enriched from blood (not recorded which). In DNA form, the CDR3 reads TGTGCCGGGCGGACAGGGGGGTCCACTGAAGCTTTCTTT. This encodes CAGRTGGSTEAFF.